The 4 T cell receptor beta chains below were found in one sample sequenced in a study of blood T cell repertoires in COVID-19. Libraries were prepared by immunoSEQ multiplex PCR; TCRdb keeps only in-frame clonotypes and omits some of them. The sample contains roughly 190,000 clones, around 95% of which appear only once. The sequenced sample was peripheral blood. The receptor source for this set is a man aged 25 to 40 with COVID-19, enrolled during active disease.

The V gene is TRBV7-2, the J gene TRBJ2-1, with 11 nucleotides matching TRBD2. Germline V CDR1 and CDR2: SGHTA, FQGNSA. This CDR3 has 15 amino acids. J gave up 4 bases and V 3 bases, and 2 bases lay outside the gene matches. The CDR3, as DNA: TGTGCCAGCAGCTTTACTAGCGGGAGTTACAATGAGCAGTTCTTC. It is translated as CASSFTSGSYNEQFF. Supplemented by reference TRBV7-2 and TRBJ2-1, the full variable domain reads GAGVSQSPSNKVTEKGKDVELRCDPISGHTALYWYRQSLGQGLEFLIYFQGNSAPDKSGLPSDRFSAERTGGSVSTLTIQRTQQEDSAVYLCASSFTSGSYNEQFFGPGTRLTVL.

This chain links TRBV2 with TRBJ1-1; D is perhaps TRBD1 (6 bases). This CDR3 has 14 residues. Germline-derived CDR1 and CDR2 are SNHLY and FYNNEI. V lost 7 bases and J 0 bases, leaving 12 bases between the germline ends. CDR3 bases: TGTGCCAGCAAAGCACAGGGTATGAACACTGAAGCTTTCTTT. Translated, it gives CASKAQGMNTEAFF.

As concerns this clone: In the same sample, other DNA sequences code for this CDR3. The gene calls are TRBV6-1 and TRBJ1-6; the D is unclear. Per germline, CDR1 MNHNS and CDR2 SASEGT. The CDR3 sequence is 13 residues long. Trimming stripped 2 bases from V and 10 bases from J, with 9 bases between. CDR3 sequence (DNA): TGTGCCAGCAGTGAAACGGGAGGCTCACCCCTCCACTTT. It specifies CASSETGGSPLHF.

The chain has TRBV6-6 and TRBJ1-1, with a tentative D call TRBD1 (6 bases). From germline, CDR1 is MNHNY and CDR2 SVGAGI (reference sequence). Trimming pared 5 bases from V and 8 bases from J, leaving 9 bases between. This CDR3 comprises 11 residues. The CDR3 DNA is TGTGCCAGCAGTGACGGACAGGAAGCTTTCTTT. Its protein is CASSDGQEAFF.